These 4 T cell receptor beta chains share one sample of origin, sequenced in a study of response to subunit inactivated influenza vaccine. TCRdb recomputed calls from the RT-PCR reads with MiXCR, one row per CDR3 protein. In the table there are about 700,000 distinct CDR3 sequences, about 15% of which are singletons. The material was PBMCs from blood, obtained less than 15 days before vaccination. All receptors come from a man between 45 and 60 years old who received an inactivated influenza vaccine.

The chain joins TRBV21-1 to TRBJ1-2. TRBV21-1 constitutes a pseudogene. The CDR3 contains 16 residues. Written as DNA, the CDR3 is TGTGCCAGCAGCCCCGAGGCCGGCAGAACCACCTATGGCTACACCTTC. Its protein product is CASSPEAGRTTYGYTF.

The chain carries TRBV6-2 or TRBV6-3 and TRBJ2-7; maybe TRBD1 (6 bases). Per the germline V gene, CDR1 is MNHEY and CDR2 is SVGEGT. The CDR3 has 13 amino acids. The V gene lost 3 bases and the J gene lost 2 bases, with 8 bases spanning the gap. Here the CDR3 reads CASSYQGPYEQYF. In nucleotides, the CDR3 is TGTGCCAGCAGTTATCAGGGGCCCTACGAGCAGTACTTC.

This clonotype appeared a few times. This chain uses TRBV5-8 with TRBJ2-7; no definite D call. Trimming cost V 3 bases and J 6 bases, with 19 bases left between them. The germline V gene encodes CDR1 SGHTS and CDR2 YDEGEE. CDR3 length: 15 residues. The CDR3 spells CASSSITPLRLEQYF. The CDR3 DNA is TGTGCCAGCAGCTCCATTACCCCCCTGAGGCTCGAGCAGTACTTC.

The rearrangement joins TRBV7-9 to TRBJ2-5, with TRBD1 matching 9 bases. Germline V lookup: CDR1 SEHNR, CDR2 FQNEAQ (reference sequence). The length of the CDR3 is 16 residues. Germline trimming cut 7 bases from V and 4 bases from J; bases unmatched to any gene: 13. CDR3 in DNA: TGTGCCAGCAACTTTGCCGGGGACAGGGTCGGAGAGACCCAGTACTTC. Its translation is CASNFAGDRVGETQYF.